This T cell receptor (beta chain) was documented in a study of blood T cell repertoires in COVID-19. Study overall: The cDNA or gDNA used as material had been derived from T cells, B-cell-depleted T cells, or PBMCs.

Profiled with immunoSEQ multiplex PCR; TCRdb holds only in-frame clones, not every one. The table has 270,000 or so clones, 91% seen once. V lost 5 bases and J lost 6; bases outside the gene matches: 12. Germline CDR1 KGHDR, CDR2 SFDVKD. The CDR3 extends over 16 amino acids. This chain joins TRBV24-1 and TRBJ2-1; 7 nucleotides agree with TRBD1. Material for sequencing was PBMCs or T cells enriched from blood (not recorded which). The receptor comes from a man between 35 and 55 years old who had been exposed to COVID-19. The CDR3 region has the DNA TGTGCCACCAGTGGGGCCTACCTGACAGGGTTCAATGAGCAGTTCTTC. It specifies CATSGAYLTGFNEQFF.